In its sample, the clone carrying this T cell receptor beta chain was seen many times. What it binds is not known. This CDR3 is built from 14 residues. Trimming cost V 7 bases and J 2 bases, with 14 bases left between them. Per the germline V gene, CDR1 is SGHTA and CDR2 is FQGNSA. The sample is drawn from a study of T cells in Graves' hyperthyroidism and ophthalmopathy. Study-wide results and caveats: Progression to ophthalmopathy was predicted a median of approximately 6.4 months early.

TCR beta CDR3 region amplification was performed from RNA transcripts. Using the HTBI primer set, a first-round RT-PCR was run on the TCR CDR3. One entry per CDR3 protein results from TCRdb running MiXCR on the multiplex PCR reads. The table has approximately 510,000 distinct CDR3 sequences, over 45% seen once; the top ten hold approximately 44%. This TCR derives from an adult woman with Graves' disease, either hyperthyroidism or ophthalmopathy (not recorded which). The sequenced sample was peripheral blood or thyroid tissue (not recorded which). This rearrangement joins TRBV7-2 to TRBJ1-2; D gene unclear. The CDR3 nucleotides read TGTGCCAGCACCCTTGGTTCATCGAACTATGGCTACACCTTC. This gives the protein CASTLGSSNYGYTF.